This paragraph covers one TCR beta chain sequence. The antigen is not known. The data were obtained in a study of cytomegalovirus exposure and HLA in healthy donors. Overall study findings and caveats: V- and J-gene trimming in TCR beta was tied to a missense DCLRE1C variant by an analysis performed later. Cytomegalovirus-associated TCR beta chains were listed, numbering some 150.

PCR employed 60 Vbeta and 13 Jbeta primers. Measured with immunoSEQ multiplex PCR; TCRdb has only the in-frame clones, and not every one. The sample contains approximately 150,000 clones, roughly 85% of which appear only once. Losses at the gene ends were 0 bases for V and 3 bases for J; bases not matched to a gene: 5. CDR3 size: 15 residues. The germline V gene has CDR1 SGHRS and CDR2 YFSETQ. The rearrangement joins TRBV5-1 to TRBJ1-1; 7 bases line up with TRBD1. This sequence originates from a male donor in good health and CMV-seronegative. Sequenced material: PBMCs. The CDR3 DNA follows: TGCGCCAGCAGCTTGGAAGGGGGCGCTTACACTGAAGCTTTCTTT. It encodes CASSLEGGAYTEAFF.